This T cell receptor beta chain originates from a study of OX40 agonist ivuxolimab in advanced cancers. Findings of the study overall: Clonal expansion was seen in CD4+ and CD8+ blood T cells by week 6 at 0.1 to 3.0 mg/kg. Part of the nonresponder group also had normalized T-cell clonal expansion that was low. The authors did not determine the antigen specificity of the expanded peripheral T cells.

Sequencing used immunoSEQ multiplex PCR; TCRdb keeps in-frame clones, though not all of them. The table records around 72,000 clones, 81% of them present only once. To note about this clone: As yet, its antigen is unknown.

CDR1 is SQVTM and CDR2 is ANQGSEA in the germline V gene. The V and J ends lost 4 bases and 0 bases respectively, with 6 bases between them. The CDR3 is 12 amino acids. This specimen was CD4+ or CD8+ T cells sorted from blood, taken in a trial of the OX40 agonist ivuxolimab. The clonotype was recovered from an adult with an advanced solid tumor such as melanoma, head and neck, liver or kidney cancer. V is TRBV29-1 and J is TRBJ1-1; maybe TRBD1 (5 bases). This chain's CDR3 is CSVGGLNTEAFF. In nucleotides, the CDR3 is TGCAGCGTTGGGGGGTTGAACACTGAAGCTTTCTTT. The whole variable domain, remainder taken from reference TRBV29-1 and TRBJ1-1, is SAVISQKPSRDICQRGTSLTIQCQVDSQVTMMFWYRQQPGQSLTLIATANQGSEATYESGFVIDKFPISRPNLTFSTLTVSNMSPEDSSIYLCSVGGLNTEAFFGQGTRLTVV.